Reported below is one T cell receptor beta chain. Its antigen is currently not known. Base-call qualities are not available, and no considerably larger clone is one nucleotide away. Libraries came from the immunoSEQ multiplex PCR assay. For the multiplex PCR, a mixture combining 60 forward primers for TCR Vbeta segments and 13 reverse primers for TCR Jbeta segments was used. The CDR3 region of rearranged TCR beta genes was amplified from genomic DNA by a multiplex PCR assay. The amplified TCR beta libraries were sequenced on the Illumina HiSeq System as 87-base-pair reads. The study's own analysis went as follows. A later analysis tallied 70 million to 100 million unique TCR beta chains across the 650 to 750 repertoires, and some 10 million of those chains were shared by two or more donors. To remove PCR and sequencing errors, raw reads were error-corrected and collapsed into unique sequences using a nearest-neighbor algorithm that merged closely related sequences. CDR3 sequences were aligned to IMGT reference sequences to assign V, D and J gene segments. For a sequence to be retained, at least a six-nucleotide match to both a V gene segment and a J gene segment was required. A rearrangement was called productive if the CDR3 had no stop codons and remained in frame with V and J, and every other rearrangement was called non-productive. CDR3 was defined by IMGT convention, running from the second conserved V-encoded cysteine to the conserved J-encoded phenylalanine. In an earlier analysis of more than 550 of the donors, sequences lacking an unambiguous match to a single V gene segment were excluded. An earlier analysis of several hundred of the donors called V segments functional above 56.7% productive rearrangements and segregating when the between-donor standard deviation exceeded 5%. A statistical classification framework was built for diagnosing cytomegalovirus status from the catalog of TCR beta chain sequences. In a later analysis, V and J genes were assigned by comparing TCR nucleotide sequences against IMGT/GENE-DB human TR gene sequences. In a later analysis, CDR3 sequences and most-parsimonious VDJ recombination scenarios were assigned using the TCRdist pipeline. In a later analysis, each TCR beta chain was defined by its CDR3 amino acid sequence together with its V-gene family, and reads lacking a unique V-gene family were excluded. To address suspected cross-contamination and a sequencing artifact, a later analysis removed 450 to 700 highly shared, low-generation-probability nucleotide sequences. A later analysis calculated a clonal expansion index for each public chain from normalized within-repertoire ranks of inferred template counts. A later analysis computed generation probabilities with a VDJ recombination model fitted to out-of-frame rearrangements, and checked the results against IGoR. A later analysis scored TCR-TCR, TCR-HLA and TCR-CMV co-occurrence with hypergeometric tests, applying a repertoire-size bias correction to TCR pairs. To estimate false discovery rates, a later analysis permuted the HLA or CMV assignments 20 times. In a later analysis, co-occurring TCRs were grouped using DBSCAN, with TCRdist sequence similarity added in when clustering inside HLA-allele-positive subsets. For co-occurrence clustering, repertoires with fewer than 30,000 or more than 120,000 public chains were excluded, along with roughly 5 repertoires with anomalous nucleotide sharing. Held by TCRdb, this immuneACCESS table contains in-frame sequences only and omits some clones. Under half of the omission traces to an unresolved V gene where checked; the cause of the rest is unknown. V and J calls and clone size are those listed in that table; D and trimming were worked out from the DNA. The sample has around 71,000 clones on record, around 72% of them singletons. Of the sample, roughly 15% is held by the ten largest clones.

The cohort consisted of some 670 healthy bone marrow donors. At the time of sampling, every cohort member was nominally healthy, though immune exposures that went unrecorded were likely present. The donor was CMV seropositive and was included in the group of 250 to 300 seropositive cohort members. A peripheral blood sample was provided by each donor, and peripheral blood mononuclear cells were used for TCR beta sequencing. The Qiagen DNeasy Blood Extraction Kit was used to extract genomic DNA from the blood cell samples. Deletion took 9 bases off V and 2 bases off J, with a span of 14 bases between the germline ends. As encoded in the germline V gene (reference sequence), CDR1 is LNHDA while CDR2 is SQIVND. There are 13 amino acids in the CDR3, from cysteine to phenylalanine inclusive. The only DNA kept is the CDR3, 39 bases in frame from the first base. The entry originates in a study of cytomegalovirus exposure and HLA in healthy donors (TCRdb year 2017). In the study overall: According to an earlier analysis of 550 to 700 of the donors, some 180 million T cells yielded 117 million unique TCR beta sequences and about 280 Gb of sequence data. Typing coverage differed by locus: A, B, C, DRB1 and DQB1 were typed in roughly 620-630 donors, DQA1 in about 560, DPA1 in some 610, and DPB1 in 450 to 480. To predict cytomegalovirus infection status, the study combined high-throughput TCR immunosequencing, statistical association of individual TCRs with disease status, and machine learning. The later analysis used no new phenotypic data to find candidate immune exposures, relying instead on TCR beta sequences and their occurrence across donors. An early release that covered roughly 600 HLA-typed donors contained about 300 gigabases of sequencing data and 75 million to 100 million unique TCR sequences. A later genetic analysis used genome-wide SNP genotypes for about 65% of the roughly 670 donors, treating that subset as a discovery cohort. Because of strong linkage in the cohort, roughly five DR-DQ haplotypes were treated as single units for association and clustering. A later analysis re-examined previously published TCR beta repertoires from roughly 650 donors and added high-resolution HLA genotyping to investigate patterns of TCR occurrence. To decide whether each TCR beta V gene segment behaved as functional or pseudogenic, an earlier analysis of some 600 of the donors relied on high-throughput TCR beta sequencing. Along with the approximately 600-subject first cohort, a separate validation cohort of roughly 110 different subjects was used. On average, roughly 240,000 unique TCR beta nucleotide sequences were sequenced per donor among a few hundred genotyped donors of the cohort, with roughly 18% of those sequences being non-productive. Alongside the repertoire data, information on donor age, sex, ethnicity and CMV serostatus was compiled. The study profiled the T cell repertoires of more than 500 subjects by immunosequencing and related them to cytomegalovirus serostatus. Class I and class II HLA loci were covered by the typing at four-digit resolution. Every discovery cohort repertoire had been produced on one sequencing platform. The study aimed to test whether cataloging public T cell receptors could reveal signatures of past pathogen exposure. The genetic ancestry cluster associated with self-reported Caucasian donors included roughly four fifths of the 398 genotyped donors.

Paper-wide results and their limitations: Linkage disequilibrium might explain the correlated functional status among segregating V segments, but an unknown experimental factor could not be ruled out. In a later analysis, the rate of TCR association differed among HLA loci, with DRB1 alleles having the most associated TCRs and HLA-C alleles having the fewest. In a later analysis, some 18,000 TCR beta sequences were associated with specific HLA alleles at a false discovery rate of 0.05. A further reported finding was that TCR beta sequences accurately predicted the HLA-A and HLA-B alleles for most subjects in the first cohort. A group of highly shared sequence variants was considered likely to be a technical artifact of the sequencing pipeline. Assigning TCR associations to individual alleles was difficult when HLA alleles, especially DR and DQ, strongly co-occurred. Compared with the roughly 710-donor mean, donors in an Asian-associated ancestry cluster had fewer N-insertions in productive TCRs, according to a later genetic analysis. Because HLA typing was missing for some donors at each locus, association tests included only the typed subset. A few of the identified cytomegalovirus-associated TCR beta chains were confirmed in vitro to be specific for cytomegalovirus antigens. Some IMGT-functional V segments, including TRBV6-2 and TRBV6-3, could not be told apart with the 87-base-pair reads, so those segments were excluded. Most CMV-associated TCR beta chains appeared to be HLA-restricted in a later analysis, and the HLA associations seemed to be driven largely by CMV exposure. A total of 150 to 200 TCR beta chains were listed by the study as associated with cytomegalovirus. The authors suggested that the approach could potentially be generalized to other disease states and immunological phenotypes. Cytomegalovirus status was reported to be diagnosed by the classifier with high specificity and sensitivity in both the original and validation cohorts. The only immune exposure information available for the cohort was CMV serostatus. Because counts were too low, some 17 rarely observed V segments, including chromosome 9 orphons, were left out of the earlier analysis of 500 to 650 of the donors. Several of the top co-occurrence clusters appeared to be linked to parvovirus B19, influenza, CMV and Epstein-Barr virus, according to a later analysis. In a later analysis, HLA-associated TCR beta chains were found to be more clonally expanded and to have lower generation probabilities than equally common non-associated chains. Only TCR beta chains were sequenced in this cohort, and the absence of alpha or paired-chain data limited detectable features. The presence/absence analyses assumed that sequencing depth was roughly uniform across donors, and that assumption may not be true. Across donors, most TCR sequences were observed very rarely, whereas some public TCRs were present in many individuals. A later genetic analysis associated a missense DCLRE1C variant with V-gene and J-gene trimming of TCR beta chains, and an independent cohort replicated the association. In an earlier analysis of several hundred of the donors, most TCR beta V segments were observed in productive rearrangements about 87% or about 30% of the time, broadly matching IMGT annotations.

Recombination connected TRBV19 to TRBJ2-7; a weak D assignment points to TRBD1 (6 bases agree). This sequence was found in a male donor in good health and CMV-seropositive. The sequencing sample was made of PBMCs. The sequenced DNA is TGTGCCAGCGGCCCCGGGACAACCTACGAGCAGTACTTC. This yields the protein CASGPGTTYEQYF.